The T cell receptor (beta chain) under discussion was sequenced for a study of cytomegalovirus exposure and HLA in healthy donors. Study-wide findings and caveats: TCR beta chains numbering 164 were designated cytomegalovirus-associated. Exclusion as indistinguishable affected some V segments, including TRBV6-2 and TRBV6-3. An analysis was carried out later, and it reportedly showed fewer N-insertions in an Asian-associated ancestry cluster than the approximately 700-donor mean. Looking again later, the authors saw that most CMV-associated TCR beta chains seemed HLA-restricted.

Remarks on this clone: What it recognizes is unknown.

The length of the CDR3 is 15 residues. V was pared by 4 bases and J by 5 bases, with 8 bases of the junction left unmatched. CDR1 and CDR2 from the germline V gene are SGHKS and YYEKEE (reference sequence). The PCR employed 60 Vbeta primers together with 13 Jbeta primers. Clones were read by immunoSEQ multiplex PCR, and TCRdb kept only the in-frame ones, dropping some. The sample carries over 95,000 clones, over 65% recorded once. This sequence joins TRBV5-5 and TRBJ1-1; 10 positions agree with TRBD1. The clonotype was recovered from a woman aged 35 to 49 in good health and CMV-seropositive. The specimen sequenced was PBMCs. The CDR3 is CASSLGDRGVTEAFF. The CDR3 DNA is TGTGCCAGCAGCCTGGGGGACAGGGGCGTAACTGAAGCTTTCTTT.